One and the same sample provided the 32 T cell receptor beta chains below, sequenced in a study of CD8 T cells in Susac syndrome. Reverse transcription of 0.5 to 1 ug RNA was performed with random hexamers. TCRdb redid the calling of the immunoSEQ multiplex PCR reads with MiXCR, one entry per CDR3 protein. The table records some 100,000 distinct CDR3 sequences, around 93% of them present only once. Material for sequencing was CD8+ T cells from PBMCs. All receptors come from a human donor in good health.

This clonotype was seen just once. This chain joins TRBV3-1 and TRBJ2-3; 7 bases map to TRBD2. Germline values: CDR1 LGHDT, CDR2 YNNKEL (reference sequence). Trimming cost V 4 bases and J 10 bases; bases outside gene matches: 14. The length of the CDR3 is 15 residues. The CDR3 region has the DNA TGTGCCAGCAGCCGAGATTCGGCTAGCGGAGGCGCGCAGTATTTT. Amino acid sequence: CASSRDSASGGAQYF.

CDR3 protein: CSARDGQGPHNEQFF. CDR3 nucleotide sequence: TGCAGTGCTAGAGATGGCCAGGGCCCCCACAATGAGCAGTTCTTC. V gene TRBV20-1 combines with J gene TRBJ2-1; the D gene is possibly TRBD1 (5 bases). The V gene lost 0 bases and the J gene lost 5 bases, with 14 bases spanning the gap. Germline V gene lookup returns CDR1 DFQATT and CDR2 SNEGSKA (reference sequence). There are 15 residues in the CDR3.

The V call is TRBV12-3 or TRBV12-4, the J call TRBJ1-1, with TRBD1 as a possible D gene (6 bases). Deletions cut 3 bases from V and 3 bases from J, with 14 bases between. CDR3 size: 15 residues. CDR3: CASSFGGRPHTEAFF. CDR3 nucleotides: TGTGCCAGCAGTTTTGGGGGGCGCCCCCACACTGAAGCTTTCTTT.

The J gene is TRBJ2-2, the V gene TRBV5-8, with 13 bases matching TRBD2. Per germline, CDR1 SGHTS and CDR2 YDEGEE. V lost 6 bases to trimming and J lost 2 bases; unmatched junction nucleotides: 4. The CDR3 runs to 16 residues. The DNA of the CDR3 is TGTGCCAGCAAGGGGACTAGCGGGATAAACACCGGGGAGCTGTTTTTT. It encodes CASKGTSGINTGELFF. Using reference TRBV5-8 and TRBJ2-2 for the parts outside the CDR3, the full variable domain is EAGVTQSPTHLIKTRGQQATLRCSPISGHTSVYWYQQALGLGLQFLLWYDEGEERNRGNFPPRFSGRQFPNYSSELNVNALELEDSALYLCASKGTSGINTGELFFGEGSRLTVL.

This chain joins TRBV20-1 and TRBJ2-7; 8 bases are shared with TRBD1. Germline V gene lookup returns CDR1 DFQATT and CDR2 SNEGSKA (reference sequence). V trimming: 6 bases; J trimming: 3 bases; junction bases outside the gene matches: 10. The CDR3 is made up of 14 amino acids. CDR3 DNA: TGCAGTGCGGATCGGACAGGGAGTTACTACGAGCAGTACTTC. Amino acid sequence: CSADRTGSYYEQYF.

This chain uses TRBV6-2 or TRBV6-3 with TRBJ1-1; weak D call: TRBD1 (5 bases). The germline gives CDR1 MNHEY, CDR2 SVGEGT. With 8 bases removed from V and 6 bases from J, the gap between germline ends came to 13 bases. This CDR3 spans 12 amino acids. In nucleotides, the CDR3 is TGTGCCAGCCGGACAAAGGGGTCTGAAGCTTTCTTT. This gives the protein CASRTKGSEAFF.

In DNA, the CDR3 is TGTGCCAGCAGTTACTCCCCCGCAGACCTCAGCGGGAGGTATAGCAATCAGCCCCAGCATTTT. Amino acids: CASSYSPADLSGRYSNQPQHF. The chain joins TRBV6-2 or TRBV6-3 to TRBJ1-5; no clear D. The germline gives CDR1 MNHEY, CDR2 SVGEGT. V gave up 0 bases and J gave up 0 bases, with 24 bases separating them. This CDR3 has 21 amino acids.

The rearrangement links TRBV29-1 to TRBJ2-1; 11 positions agree with TRBD2. V lost 3 bases, J lost 3 bases, and 10 bases stayed unmatched. The CDR3 runs 17 residues. From germline, CDR1 is SQVTM and CDR2 ANQGSEA. CDR3 protein: CSVEVAGGRRDYNEQFF. The CDR3 nucleotides are TGCAGCGTTGAGGTAGCGGGAGGGCGACGGGACTACAATGAGCAGTTCTTC.

This chain connects TRBV6-2 or TRBV6-3 to TRBJ2-1; TRBD1 or TRBD2 may be the D gene (5 bases each). Germline-derived CDR1 and CDR2 are MNHEY and SVGEGT. V was cut by 0 bases and J by 7 bases, with 16 bases left in between. This CDR3 is 16 amino acids long. This CDR3 is CASSYSRGQGLNEQFF. CDR3 nucleotides: TGTGCCAGCAGTTACTCCCGGGGCCAGGGATTGAATGAGCAGTTCTTC.

The chain combines TRBV6-6 with TRBJ2-1; 7 bases line up with TRBD2. Trimming removed 4 bases from V and 8 bases from J; junction bases left unmatched: 8. The CDR3 extends over 14 amino acids. In germline, CDR1 is MNHNY, CDR2 SVGAGI (reference sequence). DNA of the CDR3: TGTGCCAGCAGTTGGTCGACTAGCCAGGATGAGCAGTTCTTC. It encodes CASSWSTSQDEQFF.

This clonotype is a singleton in its sample. The chain employs TRBV20-1 and TRBJ1-5; TRBD1 might be the D (5 bases). The CDR3 has 13 residues. V was clipped by 1 base and J by 6 bases, with 10 bases between them. Germline CDR1 and CDR2: DFQATT and SNEGSKA (reference sequence). The CDR3 DNA is TGCAGTGCTAGAGGGCAGGGTTTTCAGCCCCAGCATTTT. Protein product: CSARGQGFQPQHF.

V gene TRBV4-1 combines with J gene TRBJ1-1, with TRBD1 identical over 12 bases. Germline CDR1 reads MGHRA; CDR2 reads YSYEKL. Trimming removed 1 base from V and 5 bases from J; junction bases left unmatched: 2. The CDR3 consists of 15 residues. The CDR3 reads CASSQGDRGLTEAFF. The CDR3 nucleotides read TGCGCCAGCAGCCAAGGGGACAGGGGGCTGACTGAAGCTTTCTTT.

The J gene is TRBJ2-2, the V gene TRBV19; D is undetermined. The germline V gene has CDR1 LNHDA and CDR2 SQIVND (reference sequence). There are 12 residues in the CDR3. V was trimmed by 1 base and J by 6 bases, leaving 3 bases between them. The CDR3 sequence is CASSIASGELFF. The CDR3 DNA follows: TGTGCCAGTAGTATAGCGTCCGGGGAGCTGTTTTTT.

This clonotype appeared a few times. The chain links TRBV7-2 to TRBJ2-6; TRBD1 matches at 11 bases. With V trimmed by 4 bases and J by 4 bases, 9 bases remained unmatched. Germline V gene data show CDR1 as SGHTA and CDR2 as FQGNSA. This CDR3 is 18 amino acids long. CDR3 amino acids: CASSSRDRGIRGANVLTF. The CDR3 DNA is TGTGCCAGCAGCTCCCGGGACAGGGGGATTAGAGGGGCCAACGTCCTGACTTTC.

The V gene is TRBV7-3, the J gene TRBJ1-2; possibly TRBD1 for D (6 bases). The CDR3 extends over 14 amino acids. Germline lookup yields CDR1 SGHTA and CDR2 FQGTGA. V was shortened by 3 bases and J by 7 bases, with 15 bases between the two germline ends. The CDR3 bases are TGTGCCAGCAGCTTTTGGACAGACCTTCGTGGCTACACCTTC. Translated: CASSFWTDLRGYTF.

CDR3 nucleotide sequence: TGTGCCAGCAGCTTAGATACGAGCAGCTCCTACGAGCAGTACTTC. This gives the protein CASSLDTSSSYEQYF. The genes are TRBV7-9 and TRBJ2-7; D remains unclear. In germline, CDR1 is SEHNR, CDR2 FQNEAQ (reference sequence). Deletions cut 1 base from V and 0 bases from J, with 10 bases between. This CDR3 is 15 amino acids long.

The rearrangement joins TRBV20-1 to TRBJ1-2, with D maybe TRBD1 (5 bases). Trimming cost V 3 bases and J 1 base, with 15 bases left between them. Germline assignment: CDR1 DFQATT and CDR2 SNEGSKA (reference sequence). The length of the CDR3 is 15 residues. CDR3 amino acids: CSASDRQTDNYGYTF. DNA for the CDR3: TGCAGTGCTAGCGATAGACAGACCGATAACTATGGCTACACCTTC.

The V call is TRBV20-1, the J call TRBJ1-2; 7 nucleotides align to TRBD1. The CDR3 is 17 residues long. V was pared by 3 bases and J by 3 bases, with 16 bases of the junction left unmatched. Germline CDR1 and CDR2: DFQATT and SNEGSKA (reference sequence). The CDR3 region has the DNA TGCAGTGCTAGGATAATACCGGACAGGTTCGTGGACTATGGCTACACCTTC. Translation gives CSARIIPDRFVDYGYTF.

V usage is TRBV2 and J usage is TRBJ2-2, with D possibly matching TRBD2 (6 bases). The germline V and J ends were trimmed by 7 bases and 0 bases, with 12 bases remaining between them. Germline CDR1 and CDR2: SNHLY and FYNNEI. The CDR3 length is 15 residues. CDR3 in DNA: TGTGCCAGCAACCCGCGGGGCTCGAACACCGGGGAGCTGTTTTTT. Translated, it gives CASNPRGSNTGELFF.

The CDR3 DNA follows: TGTGCCAGCAGCCCCGGGAGAGAGCCGAACACTGAAGCTTTCTTT. It translates to CASSPGREPNTEAFF. This chain uses TRBV6-5 with TRBJ1-1, with D unclear. Germline CDR1 is MNHEY and CDR2 is SVGAGI. V gave up 6 bases and J gave up 1 base, with 15 bases separating them. This CDR3 comprises 15 residues.

This chain uses TRBV4-3 with TRBJ1-4; possible D gene TRBD1, 5 bases. Trimming removed 4 bases from V and 7 bases from J, with 19 bases in between. The CDR3 has 16 amino acids. Germline V gene lookup returns CDR1 LGHNA and CDR2 YSLEER. CDR3 nucleotides: TGCGCCAGCAGCCGAGGGACCGGGACCCAGGGTGAAAAACTGTTTTTT. It is translated as CASSRGTGTQGEKLFF.

In its sample, this clonotype was seen a few times. V and J are TRBV7-2 and TRBJ2-7, with 9 bases that match TRBD1. The CDR3 is 14 residues long. V lost 5 bases, J lost 0 bases, and 2 bases stayed unmatched. CDR1 is SGHTA and CDR2 is FQGNSA in the germline V gene. DNA for the CDR3: TGTGCCAGCAGCCGACAGGGGGGCTCCTACGAGCAGTACTTC. Amino acid sequence: CASSRQGGSYEQYF. The full variable domain, completed using reference TRBV7-2 and TRBJ2-7, is GAGVSQSPSNKVTEKGKDVELRCDPISGHTALYWYRQSLGQGLEFLIYFQGNSAPDKSGLPSDRFSAERTGGSVSTLTIQRTQQEDSAVYLCASSRQGGSYEQYFGPGTRLTVT.

The table lists this clonotype with a count of one. The chain is built from TRBV18 and TRBJ2-6, with D perhaps being TRBD1 or TRBD2 (5 bases each). This CDR3 is built from 18 residues. Between the trimmed V and J ends, which lost 6 bases and 0 bases, there was a span of 18 bases. Germline CDR1 reads KGHSH; CDR2 reads LQKENI. CDR3 sequence: CASSPPGRGSSGANVLTF. CDR3 DNA: TGTGCCAGCTCGCCTCCGGGACGGGGAAGCTCTGGGGCCAACGTCCTGACTTTC.

The chain employs TRBV7-9 and TRBJ2-2; TRBD1 might be the D (5 bases). Trimming shortened V by 1 base and J by 1 base, and 10 bases separated the two germline ends. There are 16 residues in the CDR3. The germline CDR1 and CDR2 sequences are SEHNR and FQNEAQ (reference sequence). As DNA, the CDR3 is TGTGCCAGCAGCTTAGTAGGCAGGGAGAACACCGGGGAGCTGTTTTTT. It specifies CASSLVGRENTGELFF.

The chain uses TRBV20-1 and TRBJ2-2, with 11 bases that match TRBD2. Trimming took 5 bases from V and 1 from J; bases not matched to a gene: 6. The CDR3 is made up of 16 amino acids. Germline V gene lookup returns CDR1 DFQATT and CDR2 SNEGSKA (reference sequence). The CDR3 here is CSAQTSGAKNTGELFF. In DNA form, the CDR3 reads TGCAGTGCTCAGACTAGCGGGGCTAAGAACACCGGGGAGCTGTTTTTT.

The CDR3 region is CASSQDKGGWPQVRMNTEAFF. In DNA, the CDR3 is TGCGCCAGCAGCCAAGATAAAGGTGGGTGGCCCCAGGTCAGAATGAACACTGAAGCTTTCTTT. The rearrangement links TRBV4-3 to TRBJ1-1; D is unresolved. The germline CDR1 and CDR2 sequences are LGHNA and YSLEER. The ends were cut back, 0 bases at V and 0 bases at J, with 26 bases in the middle. The CDR3 runs 21 residues.

This rearrangement joins TRBV9 to TRBJ2-7, with 7 bases identical to TRBD1. J lost 0 bases, V lost 3 bases, and 15 bases had no gene match. This CDR3 has 18 residues. Germline V gene lookup returns CDR1 SGDLS and CDR2 YYNGEE. In DNA form, the CDR3 reads TGTGCCAGCAGCGCTTCCCAACTTGAGGGGGACAGCTCCTACGAGCAGTACTTC. The encoded protein is CASSASQLEGDSSYEQYF.

The chain combines TRBV5-6 with TRBJ1-3, with D unclear. V lost 2 bases and J 0 bases, leaving 9 bases between the germline ends. CDR1 and CDR2 from the germline V gene are SGHDT and YYEEEE. There are 15 residues in the CDR3. Written as DNA, the CDR3 is TGTGCCAGCAGCTTTGCTCAGAGCTCTGGAAACACCATATATTTT. It is translated as CASSFAQSSGNTIYF.

This clonotype was counted only a few times. One end of the junction is discordant with germline, which a read error may explain. The rearrangement links TRBV6-2 or TRBV6-3 to TRBJ2-7; D not resolved. The CDR3 is 11 residues long. The V gene's germline CDR1 is MNHEY and CDR2 SVGEGT. As DNA, the CDR3 is TGTGCCAGCAGTCCCTCCGACGAGCAGTACTTC. This sequence encodes CASSPSDEQYF.

The rearrangement joins TRBV27 to TRBJ2-3; D unresolved. V gave up 0 bases and J gave up 5 bases, with 6 bases separating them. The germline V gene encodes CDR1 MNHEY and CDR2 SMNVEV (reference sequence). The CDR3 is 13 amino acids. The CDR3 DNA is TGTGCCAGCAGTTTATCCGGGCTAGATACGCAGTATTTT. Protein product: CASSLSGLDTQYF.

The V gene is TRBV29-1, the J gene TRBJ2-7; 10 bases are a match to TRBD2. V gave up 6 bases and J gave up 3 bases; unmatched junction bases: 11. Germline CDR1 SQVTM, CDR2 ANQGSEA. CDR3 length: 15 residues. The CDR3 is CSVPPGTSVFYEQYF. In nucleotides, the CDR3 is TGCAGCGTCCCCCCGGGGACTAGCGTCTTCTACGAGCAGTACTTC.

J is TRBJ1-1 and V is TRBV7-9, with D hard to call. The germline CDR1 and CDR2 sequences are SEHNR and FQNEAQ (reference sequence). Trimming pared 8 bases from V and 0 bases from J, leaving 13 bases between. CDR3 length: 14 amino acids. This CDR3 reads CASAPQLLNTEAFF. CDR3 nucleotide sequence: TGTGCCAGCGCGCCACAGCTCCTGAACACTGAAGCTTTCTTT.